The present T cell receptor (beta chain) was sequenced within a study of blood T cell repertoires in COVID-19. Study summary: The analysed material was cDNA or gDNA that came from T cells, B-cell-depleted T cells, or PBMCs.

Under the authors' procedure: Reference gene primer amplification gave nucleated cell count estimates. Sequencing was performed with immunoSEQ multiplex PCR; in TCRdb, only in-frame clones are kept and a portion is missing. That table is the source of V, J and clone size, and D and trimming were worked out from the DNA. In the table there are about 200,000 clones, about 93% of which are singletons. Recruited during active infection, patients (from Seattle) were subsequently followed longitudinally. The CDR3 has 15 amino acids. CDR1 MGHRA and CDR2 YSYEKL come from the germline V gene. V was shortened by 4 bases and J by 0 bases, with 10 bases between the two germline ends.

The sample consisted of peripheral blood. The chain employs TRBV4-1 and TRBJ2-1; D possibly corresponds to TRBD2 (6 bases). This clonotype originated in a man aged 60 to 75 with COVID-19, enrolled during active disease. In DNA form, the CDR3 reads TGCGCCAGCAGCCGCGCGGGGAGCTCCTACAATGAGCAGTTCTTC. Amino acids: CASSRAGSSYNEQFF.